A single sample gave rise to the 8 T cell receptor beta chains below, sequenced in a study of cytomegalovirus exposure and HLA in healthy donors. PCR primers comprised 60 Vbeta and 13 Jbeta primers. Produced via immunoSEQ multiplex PCR; TCRdb's table is partial and in-frame only. Among approximately 54,000 clones, approximately 77% were seen once, and the ten largest hold 3%. Sequencing was performed on PBMCs. The origin of the receptors is a woman between 18 and 29 years old in good health and CMV-seronegative.

This chain's CDR3 is CASSTDRGGNEQYF. In DNA form, the CDR3 reads TGTGCCAGCAGCACGGACAGGGGTGGGAACGAGCAGTACTTC. This chain links TRBV9 with TRBJ2-7; 9 bases are a match to TRBD1. The CDR3 is made up of 14 amino acids. Unmatched junction bases numbered 7, after V lost 4 bases and J lost 5 bases. The germline V gene has CDR1 SGDLS and CDR2 YYNGEE.

This clone was detected only a few times. CDR3 sequence: CASDPRGSGDTQYF. The CDR3 DNA sequence: TGTGCCAGCGACCCCCGGGGGAGTGGAGATACGCAGTATTTT. This sequence joins TRBV6-1 and TRBJ2-3, with D possibly TRBD2 on 6 matching bases. The germline V gene has CDR1 MNHNS and CDR2 SASEGT. The CDR3 is 14 amino acids. Trimming cost V 8 bases and J 5 bases, with 17 bases left between them.

V is TRBV28 and J is TRBJ1-1, with a tentative D call TRBD1 (5 bases). CDR1 and CDR2 from the germline V gene are MDHEN and SYDVKM. Trimming took off 5 bases at V and 5 bases at J, with 24 bases between the two ends. The CDR3 sequence is 17 residues long. CDR3 in DNA: TGTGCCAGCAGTCCCGGGAGGTGGGGGGTCAGTTGGACTGAAGCTTTCTTT. Translation gives CASSPGRWGVSWTEAFF.

The chain uses TRBV30 and TRBJ1-5, with D unresolved. The V and J ends lost 1 base and 2 bases respectively, with 12 bases between them. This CDR3 has 15 residues. The germline V gene encodes CDR1 GTSNPN and CDR2 SVGIG (reference sequence). The CDR3 protein is CAWSADPEGNQPQHF. In nucleotides, the CDR3 is TGTGCCTGGAGTGCAGACCCGGAGGGCAATCAGCCCCAGCATTTT.

The CDR3 region has the DNA TGCGCCAGCAGCTTAGACACCTCCTACGAGCAGTACTTC. This codes for CASSLDTSYEQYF. The J gene is TRBJ2-7, the V gene TRBV5-1; no clear D. The CDR3 covers 13 residues. Germline lookup yields CDR1 SGHRS and CDR2 YFSETQ. Deletions cut 2 bases from V and 0 bases from J, with 6 bases between.

The chain joins TRBV28 to TRBJ2-7, with 11 bases matching TRBD1. The CDR3 has 16 amino acids. Trimming removed 2 bases from V and 7 bases from J; junction bases left unmatched: 10. Germline-derived CDR1 and CDR2 are MDHEN and SYDVKM. The CDR3 DNA sequence: TGTGCCAGCAGTTTAGCTGGGACAGGGGGACTGGGTGAGCAGTACTTC. It specifies CASSLAGTGGLGEQYF. Full variable domain (remainder filled in from reference TRBV28 and TRBJ2-7): DVKVTQSSRYLVKRTGEKVFLECVQDMDHENMFWYRQDPGLGLRLIYFSYDVKMKEKGDIPEGYSVSREKKERFSLILESASTNQTSMYLCASSLAGTGGLGEQYFGPGTRLTVT.

This clone has only one observation. The CDR3 carries no conserved terminal phenylalanine or tryptophan, so it likely arises from a read error. The rearrangement links TRBV7-9 to TRBJ1-2, with D possibly matching TRBD1 (5 bases). Per germline, CDR1 SEHNR and CDR2 FQNEAQ (reference sequence). The germline V and J ends were trimmed by 3 bases and 2 bases, with 7 bases remaining between them. This CDR3 has 13 amino acids. The CDR3 sequence is CASSFDRNYGYTL. CDR3 bases: TGTGCCAGCAGCTTCGACAGAAACTATGGCTACACCCTC.

The chain's CDR3 is CASSSTGGVGNEQFF. The CDR3, as DNA: TGTGCCAGCAGCTCCACAGGGGGCGTAGGCAATGAGCAGTTCTTC. The chain uses TRBV7-2 and TRBJ2-1, with 9 bases fitting TRBD1. V lost 4 bases, J lost 6 bases, and 7 bases stayed unmatched. The germline gives CDR1 SGHTA, CDR2 FQGNSA. This CDR3 is built from 15 residues.